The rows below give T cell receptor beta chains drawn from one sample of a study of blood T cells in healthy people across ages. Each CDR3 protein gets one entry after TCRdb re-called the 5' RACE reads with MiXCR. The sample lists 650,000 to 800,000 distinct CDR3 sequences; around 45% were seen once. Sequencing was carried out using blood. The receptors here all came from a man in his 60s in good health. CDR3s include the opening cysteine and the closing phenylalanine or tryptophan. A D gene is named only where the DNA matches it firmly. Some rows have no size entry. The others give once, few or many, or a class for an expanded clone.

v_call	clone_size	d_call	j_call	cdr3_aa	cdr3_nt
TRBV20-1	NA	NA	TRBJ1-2	CSARDMERSNYGHTF	TGCAGTGCTAGAGATATGGAGCGCAGTAACTATGGCCACACCTTC
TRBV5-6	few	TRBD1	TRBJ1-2	CASSLSRRDRGHGYTF	TGTGCCAGCAGCTTGTCCCGCCGGGACAGGGGGCATGGCTACACCTTC
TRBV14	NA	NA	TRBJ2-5	CASSQASGSVTQYF	TGTGCCAGCAGCCAAGCATCAGGGTCGGTGACCCAGTACTTC
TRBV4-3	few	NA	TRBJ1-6	CASSQDWVSEGDSPLHF	TGCGCCAGCAGCCAAGATTGGGTCAGCGAGGGGGATTCACCCCTCCACTTT
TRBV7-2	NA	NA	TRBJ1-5	CASSLLGGSNQPQHF	TGTGCCAGCAGTTTATTGGGGGGAAGCAATCAGCCCCAGCATTTT
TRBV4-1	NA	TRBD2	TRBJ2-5	CASSQPTTSGSRWEQYF	TGCGCCAGCAGCCAACCCACGACTAGCGGGAGTCGTTGGGAGCAGTACTTC
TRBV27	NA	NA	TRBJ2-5	CASSRLGGAQETQYF	TGTGCCAGCAGCAGACTCGGGGGAGCCCAAGAGACCCAGTACTTC
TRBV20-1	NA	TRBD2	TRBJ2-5	CSARDLRGGEETQYF	TGCAGTGCTAGAGACTTGCGGGGGGGCGAAGAGACCCAGTACTTC
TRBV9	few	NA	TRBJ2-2	CASSAAGELFF	TGTGCCAGCAGTGCTGCCGGGGAGCTGTTTTTT
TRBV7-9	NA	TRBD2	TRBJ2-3	CASSLVRGSGGAVDTQYF	TGTGCCAGCAGCTTAGTTCGGGGGAGCGGGGGGGCCGTAGATACGCAGTATTTT
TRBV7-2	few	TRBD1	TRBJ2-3	CASSLQNRGVTDTQYF	TGTGCCAGCAGCTTACAAAACAGGGGAGTCACAGATACGCAGTATTTT
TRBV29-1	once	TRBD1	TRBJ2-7	CSVQGASSSYNEQYF	TGCAGCGTCCAGGGGGCCAGTTCCTCCTACAATGAGCAGTACTTC
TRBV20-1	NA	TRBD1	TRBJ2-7	CSAGGSPENRGPYEQYF	TGCAGTGCTGGCGGGTCCCCCGAGAACAGGGGACCCTACGAGCAGTACTTC
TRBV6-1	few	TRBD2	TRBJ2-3	CASSEASGGRTDTQYF	TGTGCCAGCAGTGAAGCATCGGGGGGGCGCACAGATACGCAGTATTTT
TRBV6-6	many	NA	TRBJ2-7	CASKGQGISYEQYF	TGTGCCAGCAAGGGACAAGGCATCTCCTACGAGCAGTACTTC
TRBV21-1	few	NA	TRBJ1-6	CASSFPGQGTSPLHF	TGTGCCAGCAGCTTCCCGGGACAGGGTACTTCACCCCTCCACTTT
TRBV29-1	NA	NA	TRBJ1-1	CSVDDLDTEAFF	TGCAGCGTTGATGACCTGGACACTGAAGCTTTCTTT
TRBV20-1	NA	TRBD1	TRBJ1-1	CSAPQGGFTEAFF	TGCAGTGCGCCTCAGGGGGGCTTCACTGAAGCTTTCTTT
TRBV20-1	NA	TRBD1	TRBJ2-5	CSAKRGGPQETQYF	TGCAGTGCTAAGCGAGGGGGCCCACAAGAGACCCAGTACTTC
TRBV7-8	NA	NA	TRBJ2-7	CASSRRASYEQYF	TGTGCCAGCAGCAGGCGGGCAAGCTACGAGCAGTACTTC
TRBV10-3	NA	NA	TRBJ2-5	CAIRESRGTQYF	TGTGCCATCAGGGAGTCGAGGGGGACCCAGTACTTC